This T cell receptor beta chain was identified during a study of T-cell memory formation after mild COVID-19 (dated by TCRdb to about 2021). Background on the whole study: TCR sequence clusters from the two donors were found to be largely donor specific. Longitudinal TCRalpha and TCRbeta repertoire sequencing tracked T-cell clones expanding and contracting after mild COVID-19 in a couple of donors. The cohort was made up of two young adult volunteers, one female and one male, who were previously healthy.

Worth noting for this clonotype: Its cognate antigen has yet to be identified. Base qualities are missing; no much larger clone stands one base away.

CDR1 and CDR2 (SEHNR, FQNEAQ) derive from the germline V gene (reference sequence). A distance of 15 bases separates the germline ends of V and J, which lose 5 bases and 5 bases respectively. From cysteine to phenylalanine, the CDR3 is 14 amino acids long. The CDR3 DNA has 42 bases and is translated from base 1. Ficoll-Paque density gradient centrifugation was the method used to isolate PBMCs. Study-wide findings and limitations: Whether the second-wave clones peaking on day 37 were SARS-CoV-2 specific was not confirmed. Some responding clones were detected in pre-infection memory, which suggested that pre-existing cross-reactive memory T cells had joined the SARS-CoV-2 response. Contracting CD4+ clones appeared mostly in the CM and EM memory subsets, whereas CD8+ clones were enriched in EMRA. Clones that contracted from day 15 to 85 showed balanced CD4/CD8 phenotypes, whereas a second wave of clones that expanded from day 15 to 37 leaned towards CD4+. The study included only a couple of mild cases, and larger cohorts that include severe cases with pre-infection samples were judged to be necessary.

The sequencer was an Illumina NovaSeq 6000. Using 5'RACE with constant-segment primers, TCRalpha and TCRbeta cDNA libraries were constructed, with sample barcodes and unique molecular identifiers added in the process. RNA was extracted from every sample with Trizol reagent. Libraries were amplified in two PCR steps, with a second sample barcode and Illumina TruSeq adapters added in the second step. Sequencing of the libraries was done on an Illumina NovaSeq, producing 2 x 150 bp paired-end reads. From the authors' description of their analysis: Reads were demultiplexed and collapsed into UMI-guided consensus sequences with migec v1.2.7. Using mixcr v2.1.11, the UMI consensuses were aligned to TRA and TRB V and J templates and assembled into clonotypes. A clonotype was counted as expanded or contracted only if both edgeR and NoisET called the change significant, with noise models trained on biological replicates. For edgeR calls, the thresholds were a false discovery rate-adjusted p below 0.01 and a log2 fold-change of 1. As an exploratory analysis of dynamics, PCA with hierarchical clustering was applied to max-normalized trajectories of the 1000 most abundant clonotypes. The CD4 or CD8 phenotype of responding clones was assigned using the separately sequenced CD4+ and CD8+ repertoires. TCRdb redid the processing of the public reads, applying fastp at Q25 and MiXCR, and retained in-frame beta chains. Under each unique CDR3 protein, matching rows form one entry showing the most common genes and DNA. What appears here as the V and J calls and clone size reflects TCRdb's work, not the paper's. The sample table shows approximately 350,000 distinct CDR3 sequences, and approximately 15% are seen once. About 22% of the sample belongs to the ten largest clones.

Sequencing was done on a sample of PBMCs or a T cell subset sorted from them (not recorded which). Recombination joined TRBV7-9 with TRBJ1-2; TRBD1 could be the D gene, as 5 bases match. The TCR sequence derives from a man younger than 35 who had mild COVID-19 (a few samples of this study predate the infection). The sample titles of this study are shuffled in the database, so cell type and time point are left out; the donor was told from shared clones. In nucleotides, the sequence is TGTGCCAGCAGCCCTCTGGGAGGGGCGTATGGCTACACCTTC. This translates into CASSPLGGAYGYTF.